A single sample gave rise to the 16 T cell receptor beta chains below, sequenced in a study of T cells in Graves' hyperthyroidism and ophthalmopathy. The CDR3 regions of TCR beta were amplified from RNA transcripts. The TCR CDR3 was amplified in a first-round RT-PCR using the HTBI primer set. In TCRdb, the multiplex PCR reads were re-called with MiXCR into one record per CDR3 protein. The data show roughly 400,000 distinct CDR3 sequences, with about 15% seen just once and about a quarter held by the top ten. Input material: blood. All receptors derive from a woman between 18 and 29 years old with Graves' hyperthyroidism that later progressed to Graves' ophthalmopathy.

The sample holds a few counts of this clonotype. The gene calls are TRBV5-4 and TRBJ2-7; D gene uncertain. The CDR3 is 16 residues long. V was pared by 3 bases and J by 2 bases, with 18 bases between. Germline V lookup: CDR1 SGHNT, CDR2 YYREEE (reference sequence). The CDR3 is CASSSQRPKQTYEQYF. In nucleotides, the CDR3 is TGTGCCAGCAGCTCCCAACGCCCGAAACAAACCTACGAGCAGTACTTC.

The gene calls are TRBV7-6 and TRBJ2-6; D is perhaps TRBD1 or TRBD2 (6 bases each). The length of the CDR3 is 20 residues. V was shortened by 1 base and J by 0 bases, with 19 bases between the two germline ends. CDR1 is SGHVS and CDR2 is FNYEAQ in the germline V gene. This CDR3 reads CASSLVIGTGTDSGANVLTF. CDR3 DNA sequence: TGTGCCAGCAGCTTAGTAATCGGAACAGGGACTGACTCTGGGGCCAACGTCCTGACTTTC.

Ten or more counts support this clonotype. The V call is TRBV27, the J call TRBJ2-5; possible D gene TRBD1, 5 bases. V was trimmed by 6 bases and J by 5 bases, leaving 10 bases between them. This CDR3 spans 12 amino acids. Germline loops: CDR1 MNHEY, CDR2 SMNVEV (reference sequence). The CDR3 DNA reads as TGTGCCAGCAGAGGGGATCGGGAGACCCAGTACTTC. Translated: CASRGDRETQYF.

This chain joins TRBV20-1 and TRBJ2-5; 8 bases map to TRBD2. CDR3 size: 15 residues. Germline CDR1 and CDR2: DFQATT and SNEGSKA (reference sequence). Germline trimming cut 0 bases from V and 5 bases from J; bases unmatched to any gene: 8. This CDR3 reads CSAREGSGSTETQYF. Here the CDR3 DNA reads TGCAGTGCTAGAGAAGGCAGCGGGAGTACGGAGACCCAGTACTTC.

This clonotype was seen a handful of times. The CDR3, as DNA: TGTGCCAGCAGTTTAGACCGGACAGGTGCCCAATACGAGCAGTACTTC. It is translated as CASSLDRTGAQYEQYF. The chain combines TRBV27 with TRBJ2-7; 7 nucleotides agree with TRBD1. Trimming at V came to 2 bases and at J to 4 bases, leaving 11 bases not matched to a gene. There are 16 residues in the CDR3. Germline assignment: CDR1 MNHEY and CDR2 SMNVEV (reference sequence).

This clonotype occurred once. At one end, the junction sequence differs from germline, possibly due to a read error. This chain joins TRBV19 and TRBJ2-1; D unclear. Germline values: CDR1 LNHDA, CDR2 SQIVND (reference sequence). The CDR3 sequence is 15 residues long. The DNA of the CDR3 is TGTGCCAGTAGTATAGGCTCCCTCTCCTACAATGGGCAGTTCTTC. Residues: CASSIGSLSYNGQFF. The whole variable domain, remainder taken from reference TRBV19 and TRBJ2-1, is DGGITQSPKYLFRKEGQNVTLSCEQNLNHDAMYWYRQDPGQGLRLIYYSQIVNDFQKGDIAEGYSVSREKKESFPLTVTSAQKNPTAFYLCASSIGSLSYNGQFFGPGTRLTVL.

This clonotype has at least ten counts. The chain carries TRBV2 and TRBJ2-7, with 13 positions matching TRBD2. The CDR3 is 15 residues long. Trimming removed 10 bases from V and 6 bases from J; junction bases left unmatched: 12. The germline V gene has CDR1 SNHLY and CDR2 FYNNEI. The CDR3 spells CAITTGLAGPLEQYF. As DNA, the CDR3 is TGTGCCATCACAACGGGACTAGCGGGACCGCTCGAGCAGTACTTC.

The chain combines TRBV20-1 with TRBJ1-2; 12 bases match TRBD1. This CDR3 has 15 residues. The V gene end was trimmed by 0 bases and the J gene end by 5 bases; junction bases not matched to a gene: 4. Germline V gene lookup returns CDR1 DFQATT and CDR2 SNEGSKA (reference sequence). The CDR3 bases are TGCAGTGCTAGAGAGGCGGGACAGGGGGCTTATGGCTACACCTTC. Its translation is CSAREAGQGAYGYTF.

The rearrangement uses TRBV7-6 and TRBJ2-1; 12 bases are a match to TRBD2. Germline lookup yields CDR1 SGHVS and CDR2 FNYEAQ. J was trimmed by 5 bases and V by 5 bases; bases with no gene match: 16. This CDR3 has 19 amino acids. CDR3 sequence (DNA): TGTGCCAGCAGCACACACGAACTAGCGGGAGGCCAATATAACAATGAGCAGTTCTTC. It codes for CASSTHELAGGQYNNEQFF.

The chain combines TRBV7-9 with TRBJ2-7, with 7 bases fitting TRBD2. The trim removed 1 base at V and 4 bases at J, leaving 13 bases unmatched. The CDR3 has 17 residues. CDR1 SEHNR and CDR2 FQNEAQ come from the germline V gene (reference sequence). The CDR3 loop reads CASSLVSDLAVNYEQYF. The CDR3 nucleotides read TGTGCCAGCAGCTTAGTATCCGATCTAGCGGTGAATTACGAGCAGTACTTC.

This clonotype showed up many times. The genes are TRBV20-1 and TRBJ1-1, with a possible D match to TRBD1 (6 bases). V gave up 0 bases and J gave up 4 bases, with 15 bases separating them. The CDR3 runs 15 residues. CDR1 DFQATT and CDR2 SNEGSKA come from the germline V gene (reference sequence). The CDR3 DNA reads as TGCAGTGCTAGAGATCAGGGGTCCCTGGGCACTGAAGCTTTCTTT. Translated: CSARDQGSLGTEAFF.

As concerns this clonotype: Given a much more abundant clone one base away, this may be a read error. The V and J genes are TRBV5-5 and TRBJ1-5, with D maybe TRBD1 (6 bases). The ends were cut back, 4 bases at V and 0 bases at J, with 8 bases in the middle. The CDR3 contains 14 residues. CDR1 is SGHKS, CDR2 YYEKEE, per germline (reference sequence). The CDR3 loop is CASSRTDSNQPQHF. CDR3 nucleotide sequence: TGTGCCAGCAGCCGGACAGATAGCAATCAGCCCCAGCATTTT. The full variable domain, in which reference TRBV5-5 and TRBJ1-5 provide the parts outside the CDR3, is DAGVTQSPTHLIKTRGQQVTLRCSPISGHKSVSWYQQVLGQGPQFIFQYYEKEERGRGNFPDRFSARQFPNYSSELNVNALLLGDSALYLCASSRTDSNQPQHFGDGTRLSIL.

CDR3 sequence: CATRLSGTSGGNEQFF. The CDR3 bases are TGTGCCACCAGACTTTCCGGGACTAGCGGGGGCAATGAGCAGTTCTTC. The chain joins TRBV15 to TRBJ2-1; 14 positions agree with TRBD2. V lost 6 bases and J lost 6; bases outside the gene matches: 7. CDR3 length: 16 amino acids. The germline V gene has CDR1 LNHNV and CDR2 YYDKDF (reference sequence). The full variable domain, in which reference TRBV15 and TRBJ2-1 provide the parts outside the CDR3, is DAMVIQNPRYQVTQFGKPVTLSCSQTLNHNVMYWYQQKSSQAPKLLFHYYDKDFNNEADTPDNFQSRRPNTSFCFLDIRSPGLGDTAMYLCATRLSGTSGGNEQFFGPGTRLTVL.

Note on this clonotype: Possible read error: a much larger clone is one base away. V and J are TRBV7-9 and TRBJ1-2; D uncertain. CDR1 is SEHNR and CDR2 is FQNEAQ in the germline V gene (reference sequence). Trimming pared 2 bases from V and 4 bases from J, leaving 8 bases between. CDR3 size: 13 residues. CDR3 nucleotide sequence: TGTGCCAGCAGCTTAAGCATCCGCTATGGCTACACCTTC. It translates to CASSLSIRYGYTF.

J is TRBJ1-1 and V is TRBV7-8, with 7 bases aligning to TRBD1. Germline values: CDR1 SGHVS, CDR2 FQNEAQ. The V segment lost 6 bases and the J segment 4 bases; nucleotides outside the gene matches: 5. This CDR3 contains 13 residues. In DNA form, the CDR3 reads TGTGCCAGCAGGTTGGACAGGAGCACTGAAGCTTTCTTT. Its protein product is CASRLDRSTEAFF. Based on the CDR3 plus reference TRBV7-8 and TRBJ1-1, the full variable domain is GAGVSQSPRYKVAKRGQDVALRCDPISGHVSLFWYQQALGQGPEFLTYFQNEAQLDKSGLPSDRFFAERPEGSVSTLKIQRTQQEDSAVYLCASRLDRSTEAFFGQGTRLTVV.

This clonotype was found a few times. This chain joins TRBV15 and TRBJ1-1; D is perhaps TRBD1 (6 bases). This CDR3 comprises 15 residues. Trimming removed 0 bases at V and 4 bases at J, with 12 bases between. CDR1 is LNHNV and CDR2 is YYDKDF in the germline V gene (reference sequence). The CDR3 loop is CATSRDRGAGTEAFF. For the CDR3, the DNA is TGTGCCACCAGCAGAGACAGGGGAGCGGGCACTGAAGCTTTCTTT.